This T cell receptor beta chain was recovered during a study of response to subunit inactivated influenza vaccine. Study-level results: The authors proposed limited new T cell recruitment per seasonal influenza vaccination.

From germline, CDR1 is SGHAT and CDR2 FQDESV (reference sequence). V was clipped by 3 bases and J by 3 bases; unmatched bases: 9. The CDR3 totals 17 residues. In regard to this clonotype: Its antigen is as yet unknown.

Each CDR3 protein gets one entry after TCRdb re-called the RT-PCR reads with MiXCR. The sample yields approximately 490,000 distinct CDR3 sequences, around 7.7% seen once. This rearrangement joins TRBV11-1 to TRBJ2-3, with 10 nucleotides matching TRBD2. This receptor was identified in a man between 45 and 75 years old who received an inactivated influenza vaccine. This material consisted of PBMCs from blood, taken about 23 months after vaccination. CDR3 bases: TGTGCCAGCAGCTTGATCCCGGGACTAGCGTTTACAGATACGCAGTATTTT. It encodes CASSLIPGLAFTDTQYF.